These 27 T cell receptor beta chains originate from one sample sequenced in a study of cytomegalovirus exposure and HLA in healthy donors. PCR used 60 Vbeta primers and 13 Jbeta primers. Repertoires were generated with immunoSEQ multiplex PCR, while TCRdb's copy carries only in-frame clones and drops some. The sample consists of around 200,000 clones, roughly three quarters of them appearing once. Input material: PBMCs. These TCRs come from a male donor in good health and CMV-seronegative.

This clone has just one count. This chain uses TRBV28 with TRBJ2-7, with 8 bases aligning to TRBD1. V lost 1 base to trimming and J lost 2 bases; unmatched junction nucleotides: 13. CDR1 is MDHEN, CDR2 SYDVKM, per germline. The length of the CDR3 is 18 residues. CDR3 region: CASSLYNQGTGHTYEQYF. CDR3 DNA: TGTGCCAGCAGTTTATACAATCAAGGGACAGGCCATACCTACGAGCAGTACTTC.

The genes are TRBV19 and TRBJ2-1; perhaps TRBD2 as D (6 bases). The germline gives CDR1 LNHDA, CDR2 SQIVND (reference sequence). This CDR3 comprises 16 residues. The germline V and J ends were trimmed by 3 bases and 2 bases, with 14 bases remaining between them. The CDR3 sequence: CASSIGRDNTYNEQFF. The CDR3, as DNA: TGTGCCAGTAGTATCGGGCGGGATAACACCTACAATGAGCAGTTCTTC. Full variable domain (remainder filled in from reference TRBV19 and TRBJ2-1): DGGITQSPKYLFRKEGQNVTLSCEQNLNHDAMYWYRQDPGQGLRLIYYSQIVNDFQKGDIAEGYSVSREKKESFPLTVTSAQKNPTAFYLCASSIGRDNTYNEQFFGPGTRLTVL.

The J gene is TRBJ2-1, the V gene TRBV28, with D maybe TRBD1 (6 bases). Germline loops: CDR1 MDHEN, CDR2 SYDVKM. Between the trimmed V and J ends, which lost 5 bases and 5 bases, there was a span of 16 bases. This CDR3 has 15 amino acids. DNA of the CDR3: TGTGCCAGCAGTGTCTGGCGACAGGCCAACAATGAGCAGTTCTTC. Encoded protein: CASSVWRQANNEQFF.

The chain couples TRBV12-5 to TRBJ1-6; possibly TRBD1 for D (6 bases). The length of the CDR3 is 15 residues. With 8 bases removed from V and 7 bases from J, the gap between germline ends came to 18 bases. The germline V gene encodes CDR1 LGHNT and CDR2 FRNRAP. The CDR3 DNA is TGTGCTAGTTCCCCAGGGGACCGGAAAAATTCACCCCTCCACTTT. Translation gives CASSPGDRKNSPLHF. The full variable domain, rest sourced from reference TRBV12-5 and TRBJ1-6, is DARVTQTPRHKVTEMGQEVTMRCQPILGHNTVFWYRQTMMQGLELLAYFRNRAPLDDSGMPKDRFSAEMPDATLATLKIQPSEPRDSAVYFCASSPGDRKNSPLHFGNGTRLTVT.

The rearrangement uses TRBV2 and TRBJ1-5; 8 bases are a match to TRBD1. This CDR3 region has 14 residues. V lost 2 bases and J lost 6; bases outside the gene matches: 3. Germline CDR1 is SNHLY and CDR2 is FYNNEI. CDR3 loop: CASSEQGAGQPQHF. In DNA, the CDR3 is TGTGCCAGCAGTGAACAGGGGGCTGGTCAGCCCCAGCATTTT.

The chain joins TRBV6-1 to TRBJ2-3, with TRBD2 identical over 9 bases. Unmatched junction bases numbered 4, after V lost 1 base and J lost 5 bases. Germline-derived CDR1 and CDR2 are MNHNS and SASEGT. This CDR3 region has 15 residues. CDR3 residues: CASSEGAGGRDTQYF. Written as DNA, the CDR3 is TGTGCCAGCAGTGAAGGAGCGGGAGGTCGAGATACGCAGTATTTT.

The chain has TRBV27 and TRBJ1-1, with 7 nucleotides matching TRBD1. Per germline, CDR1 MNHEY and CDR2 SMNVEV (reference sequence). The CDR3 covers 14 residues. V shed 5 bases, J shed 6 bases, and the junction held 9 bases outside the gene matches. Written as DNA, the CDR3 is TGTGCCAGCAGTGCAAACAGGGGTCGCGCTGAAGCTTTCTTT. Its translation is CASSANRGRAEAFF.

CDR3 residues: CASSLNSGRRDYGYTF. CDR3 nucleotides: TGTGCCAGCAGCTTAAATTCGGGCAGGAGGGACTATGGCTACACCTTC. The chain links TRBV7-3 to TRBJ1-2; D gene ambiguous. CDR1 is SGHTA, CDR2 FQGTGA, per germline. The CDR3 contains 16 residues. Trimming took off 1 base at V and 3 bases at J, with 15 bases between the two ends.

J is TRBJ2-3 and V is TRBV4-1, with 8 bases that match TRBD2. V shed 7 bases and J 1 base; nucleotides not matched to a gene: 4. Germline V gene data show CDR1 as MGHRA and CDR2 as YSYEKL. The CDR3 sequence is 14 residues long. The CDR3 DNA reads TGCGCCAGCAAGCGGCGGGAGGGCACAGATACGCAGTATTTT. It specifies CASKRREGTDTQYF.

V gene TRBV12-5 combines with J gene TRBJ2-6, with D perhaps matching TRBD2 (7 bases). Per germline, CDR1 LGHNT and CDR2 FRNRAP. V lost 0 bases and J 4 bases, leaving 19 bases between the germline ends. This CDR3 comprises 19 residues. The CDR3 loop reads CASGLVRGLAEGGANVLTF. The CDR3 DNA reads as TGTGCTAGTGGTTTGGTACGGGGGCTAGCGGAGGGAGGGGCCAACGTCCTGACTTTC.

The chain is built from TRBV27 and TRBJ1-1, with 8 positions matching TRBD1. The trim removed 3 bases at V and 5 bases at J, leaving 2 bases unmatched. The CDR3 is made up of 13 amino acids. In germline, CDR1 is MNHEY, CDR2 SMNVEV (reference sequence). The CDR3 coding sequence is TGTGCCAGCAGTTTCGACAGGGGTACTGAAGCTTTCTTT. Protein sequence: CASSFDRGTEAFF.

This sequence joins TRBV25-1 and TRBJ2-5, with 10 nucleotides matching TRBD1. In germline, CDR1 is MGHDK, CDR2 SYGVNS. The V segment lost 5 bases and the J segment 5 bases; nucleotides outside the gene matches: 5. The CDR3 length is 14 residues. The CDR3: CASSSRTGGETQYF. DNA of the CDR3: TGTGCCAGCAGTTCCCGGACAGGGGGGGAGACCCAGTACTTC.

The genes are TRBV27 and TRBJ2-1; 10 positions agree with TRBD2. The junction had 4 bases not matched to a gene; V was cut back by 2 bases and J by 0 bases. Looked up from germline, CDR1 is MNHEY and CDR2 is SMNVEV (reference sequence). This CDR3 spans 17 amino acids. CDR3 sequence: CASSLTASGSSYNEQFF. The CDR3 DNA is TGTGCCAGCAGTTTAACGGCTAGCGGGAGCTCCTACAATGAGCAGTTCTTC.

V and J are TRBV27 and TRBJ1-6; D remains unclear. This CDR3 has 12 residues. V gave up 2 bases and J gave up 10 bases, with 6 bases separating them. Germline V lookup: CDR1 MNHEY, CDR2 SMNVEV (reference sequence). The CDR3 bases are TGTGCCAGCAGTTTAGGAGGCTCACCCCTCCACTTT. Its protein product is CASSLGGSPLHF.

In its sample, this clone ranks as medium-sized. The chain has TRBV6-5 and TRBJ2-7; weak D call: TRBD1 (5 bases). This CDR3 is 14 amino acids long. The germline gives CDR1 MNHEY, CDR2 SVGAGI. V lost 0 bases to trimming and J lost 2 bases, with 8 bases between them. In DNA form, the CDR3 reads TGTGCCAGCAGTTACTCGGACAATGCCTACGAGCAGTACTTC. Translated, it gives CASSYSDNAYEQYF.

This chain joins TRBV9 and TRBJ2-3; maybe TRBD1 (5 bases). The V gene's germline CDR1 is SGDLS and CDR2 YYNGEE. The V and J ends lost 3 bases and 5 bases respectively, with 13 bases between them. CDR3 length: 14 residues. The CDR3 DNA sequence: TGTGCCAGCAGCGGGGGCCTTCTCGGAGATACGCAGTATTTT. Amino acid sequence: CASSGGLLGDTQYF.

The CDR3 bases are TGTGCCAGCAGCTTAACGGGAGAGGGCGAGCAGTACTTC. Protein: CASSLTGEGEQYF. The chain links TRBV11-3 to TRBJ2-7; D may be TRBD2 (6 bases). CDR3 length: 13 residues. The germline CDR1 and CDR2 sequences are SGHNT and YENEEA. V was shortened by 2 bases and J by 6 bases, with 11 bases between the two germline ends.

This clone occurred a few times. V gene TRBV30 combines with J gene TRBJ1-3; D perhaps matches TRBD1 (5 bases). Trimming removed 6 bases at V and 1 base at J, with 10 bases between. Germline-derived CDR1 and CDR2 are GTSNPN and SVGIG (reference sequence). The CDR3 has 13 amino acids. CDR3 loop: CACNQGSGNTIYF. The CDR3 coding sequence is TGTGCCTGCAACCAGGGTTCTGGAAACACCATATATTTT. Combining the CDR3 with reference TRBV30 and TRBJ1-3 gives the whole variable domain SQTIHQWPATLVQPVGSPLSLECTVEGTSNPNLYWYRQAAGRGLQLLFYSVGIGQISSEVPQNLSASRPQDRQFILSSKKLLLSDSGFYLCACNQGSGNTIYFGEGSWLTVV.

This clone was picked up a small number of times. The rearrangement uses TRBV28 and TRBJ2-5; TRBD2 agrees at 11 bases. The CDR3 loop spans 14 amino acids. The V and J ends lost 8 bases and 3 bases, in that order; junction bases with no gene match: 5. Germline values: CDR1 MDHEN, CDR2 SYDVKM. In DNA form, the CDR3 reads TGTGCCAGCGGCATGGGACTAGCGGAAGAGACCCAGTACTTC. Residues: CASGMGLAEETQYF.

This chain links TRBV2 with TRBJ1-1; D is unclear. V lost 6 bases and J 1 base, leaving 12 bases between the germline ends. This CDR3 has 14 amino acids. The germline V gene encodes CDR1 SNHLY and CDR2 FYNNEI. CDR3 coding DNA: TGTGCCAGCAGCCTCCTGGAGTCGAACACTGAAGCTTTCTTT. Amino acids: CASSLLESNTEAFF. The whole variable domain, filled in from reference TRBV2 and TRBJ1-1, reads EPEVTQTPSHQVTQMGQEVILRCVPISNHLYFYWYRQILGQKVEFLVSFYNNEISEKSEIFDDQFSVERPDGSNFTLKIRSTKLEDSAMYFCASSLLESNTEAFFGQGTRLTVV.

This chain links TRBV6-5 with TRBJ1-2; 7 bases align to TRBD1. V lost 4 bases and J lost 2; bases outside the gene matches: 1. This CDR3 comprises 13 residues. Per germline, CDR1 MNHEY and CDR2 SVGAGI. DNA of the CDR3: TGTGCCAGCAGTTGGGGACAGAACTATGGCTACACCTTC. Protein product: CASSWGQNYGYTF.

This chain connects TRBV30 to TRBJ1-6; 8 positions match TRBD1. Per the germline V gene, CDR1 is GTSNPN and CDR2 is SVGIG (reference sequence). The CDR3 consists of 16 residues. Trimming took 3 bases from V and 3 from J; bases not matched to a gene: 7. In nucleotides, the CDR3 is TGTGCCTGGAGCGATGGACAGGGTCTCTATAATTCACCCCTCCACTTT. Protein product: CAWSDGQGLYNSPLHF. Variable domain in full (rest from reference TRBV30 and TRBJ1-6): SQTIHQWPATLVQPVGSPLSLECTVEGTSNPNLYWYRQAAGRGLQLLFYSVGIGQISSEVPQNLSASRPQDRQFILSSKKLLLSDSGFYLCAWSDGQGLYNSPLHFGNGTRLTVT.

This sequence joins TRBV15 and TRBJ2-3; TRBD2 agrees at 12 bases. The CDR3 contains 18 residues. J gave up 5 bases and V 0 bases, and 9 bases lay outside the gene matches. The germline gives CDR1 LNHNV, CDR2 YYDKDF (reference sequence). The CDR3 sequence is CATSRDKLAGGRGDTQYF. The CDR3 nucleotides are TGTGCCACCAGCAGAGATAAGCTAGCGGGAGGGAGAGGAGATACGCAGTATTTT.

The rearrangement uses TRBV4-1 and TRBJ1-3; 8 bases are shared with TRBD1. After removal of 6 bases from V and 4 bases from J, the junction contained 5 bases not matched to a gene. The CDR3 loop spans 14 amino acids. Germline CDR1 and CDR2: MGHRA and YSYEKL. Here the CDR3 reads CASSPTGVGNTIYF. DNA of the CDR3: TGCGCCAGCAGTCCGACAGGGGTCGGAAACACCATATATTTT.

The chain is built from TRBV7-2 and TRBJ2-7; perhaps TRBD1 as D (6 bases). Trimming stripped 0 bases from V and 5 bases from J, with 14 bases between. CDR1 and CDR2 from the germline V gene are SGHTA and FQGNSA. The length of the CDR3 is 15 residues. CDR3: CASSLAWQGYHEQYF. For the CDR3, the DNA is TGTGCCAGCAGCTTAGCGTGGCAGGGGTACCACGAGCAGTACTTC.

The chain is built from TRBV14 and TRBJ1-1; no definite D call. Germline V gives CDR1 SGHDN, CDR2 FVKESK. With 4 bases removed from V and 5 bases from J, the gap between germline ends came to 14 bases. The CDR3 loop spans 14 amino acids. Written as DNA, the CDR3 is TGTGCCAGCAGCCTTATAACTCCACCGACTGAAGCTTTCTTT. Translated, it gives CASSLITPPTEAFF.

With regard to this clone: Other DNA sequences from this sample encode an identical CDR3 as well. The rearrangement links TRBV27 to TRBJ1-5; D is ambiguous. Per germline, CDR1 MNHEY and CDR2 SMNVEV (reference sequence). V shed 3 bases and J shed 4 bases, with 7 bases lying between them. CDR3 length equals 13 residues. In nucleotides, the CDR3 is TGTGCCAGCAGTTTGGGCAGTAATCAGCCCCAGCATTTT. Residues: CASSLGSNQPQHF.